The T cell receptor beta chain described here comes from a study of T cells in Graves' hyperthyroidism and ophthalmopathy. Many counts were recorded for this clonotype. RNA transcripts served as the template for amplifying TCR beta CDR3 regions. First-round RT-PCR targeting the TCR CDR3 was performed with the HTBI primer set. Via MiXCR, TCRdb re-called the multiplex PCR reads, giving one row per CDR3 protein. The data show about 290,000 distinct CDR3 sequences, 12% to 15% seen once. The sequencing input was blood. The receptor's source is a woman between 40 and 50 years old with Graves' hyperthyroidism.

CDR3 loop: CASRQVQGPSVQHF. The CDR3 nucleotides are TGTGCCAGTCGCCAGGTCCAGGGACCCTCGGTCCAGCATTTT. The chain joins TRBV2 to TRBJ1-5, with D possibly TRBD1 on 5 matching bases. Trimming left V 9 bases short and J 12 bases short, with 24 bases between. From germline, CDR1 is SNHLY and CDR2 FYNNEI. This CDR3 spans 14 amino acids.